This passage covers 22 T cell receptor beta chains from one sample sequenced in a study of siplizumab effects on memory and regulatory T cells (dated by TCRdb to about 2019). Library method: the immunoSEQ multiplex PCR assay. Held by TCRdb, this immuneACCESS table contains in-frame sequences only and omits some clones. Under half of the omission traces to an unresolved V gene where checked; the cause of the rest is unknown. The sample table lists tens of thousands of clones, about 90% of them with a count of one. Approximately 29% of the sample is in the top ten clones. Sequences were obtained from CD8+ T cells sorted from blood. Receptors were obtained from a human donor in good health.

This chain links TRBV9 with TRBJ2-7; the match to TRBD2 covers 11 bases. V trimming: 0 bases; J trimming: 5 bases; junction bases outside the gene matches: 4. This CDR3 region has 15 residues. In germline, CDR1 is SGDLS, CDR2 YYNGEE. The CDR3 nucleotides read TGTGCCAGCAGCGTAGGTAGCGGGGGGGCCCACGAGCAGTACTTC. Translation gives CASSVGSGGAHEQYF.

The V gene is TRBV27, the J gene TRBJ2-5; D unresolved. V gave up 2 bases and J gave up 5 bases, with 9 bases separating them. The CDR3 has 13 amino acids. From germline, CDR1 is MNHEY and CDR2 SMNVEV (reference sequence). CDR3 sequence: CASSLTVGETQYF. DNA for the CDR3: TGTGCCAGCAGTTTAACTGTGGGGGAGACCCAGTACTTC.

The chain carries TRBV6-1 and TRBJ2-2; unclear D gene. In germline, CDR1 is MNHNS, CDR2 SASEGT. V lost 1 base and J 3 bases, leaving 9 bases between the germline ends. CDR3 size: 15 residues. CDR3: CASSEGENDTGELFF. DNA for the CDR3: TGTGCCAGCAGTGAAGGAGAGAATGACACCGGGGAGCTGTTTTTT.

CDR3 protein: CASSIVTSGRRNEQFF. The CDR3 DNA is TGTGCCAGTAGTATCGTTACTAGCGGGAGGCGGAATGAGCAGTTCTTC. The rearrangement joins TRBV19 to TRBJ2-1; 12 bases agree with TRBD2. Germline CDR1 reads LNHDA; CDR2 reads SQIVND (reference sequence). V lost 3 bases, J lost 7 bases, and 7 bases stayed unmatched. The CDR3 runs to 16 residues. Supplemented by reference TRBV19 and TRBJ2-1, the full variable domain reads DGGITQSPKYLFRKEGQNVTLSCEQNLNHDAMYWYRQDPGQGLRLIYYSQIVNDFQKGDIAEGYSVSREKKESFPLTVTSAQKNPTAFYLCASSIVTSGRRNEQFFGPGTRLTVL.

The chain joins TRBV27 to TRBJ2-1; D could derive from TRBD1 or TRBD2 (6 bases each). V was cut by 5 bases and J by 2 bases, with 13 bases left in between. The germline V gene encodes CDR1 MNHEY and CDR2 SMNVEV (reference sequence). This CDR3 is built from 15 residues. The CDR3 DNA is TGTGCCAGCAGTGGGAGGACAGATCCCTACAATGAGCAGTTCTTC. It translates to CASSGRTDPYNEQFF.

V gene TRBV9 combines with J gene TRBJ2-1; D is uncertain. The V end lost 3 bases, the J end lost 7 bases, and 11 bases lay between the germline ends. The CDR3 extends over 13 amino acids. The V gene's germline CDR1 is SGDLS and CDR2 YYNGEE. For the CDR3, the DNA is TGTGCCAGCAGCGGGCCCCCCCCGAATGAGCAGTTCTTC. Its translation: CASSGPPPNEQFF. The variable domain in full, completed from reference TRBV9 and TRBJ2-1, reads DSGVTQTPKHLITATGQRVTLRCSPRSGDLSVYWYQQSLDQGLQFLIQYYNGEERAKGNILERFSAQQFPDLHSELNLSSLELGDSALYFCASSGPPPNEQFFGPGTRLTVL.

V usage is TRBV5-6 and J usage is TRBJ2-2; no firm D call. V lost 2 bases, J lost 0 bases, and 17 bases lay in between. The CDR3 has 18 residues. Germline V CDR1 and CDR2: SGHDT, YYEEEE. The CDR3 DNA is TGTGCCAGCAGCTTTGCCCCTGCAACATATTCGAACACCGGGGAGCTGTTTTTT. Amino acids: CASSFAPATYSNTGELFF.

The J gene is TRBJ2-1, the V gene TRBV13; the D gene is possibly TRBD2 (7 bases). The V gene's germline CDR1 is PRHDT and CDR2 FYEKMQ (reference sequence). V lost 5 bases to trimming and J lost 8 bases, with 19 bases between them. The CDR3 is 15 amino acids. The CDR3 loop is CASSARGGGRDEQFF. The CDR3 nucleotides read TGTGCCAGCAGCGCAAGAGGGGGGGGCAGGGATGAGCAGTTCTTC.

The chain recombines TRBV5-1 with TRBJ2-7; D is unresolved. The V gene lost 4 bases and the J gene lost 2 bases, with 10 bases spanning the gap. CDR3 length: 13 residues. Germline values: CDR1 SGHRS, CDR2 YFSETQ. For the CDR3, the DNA is TGCGCCAGCAGCCGGTCCGTGACCTACGAGCAGTACTTC. Protein product: CASSRSVTYEQYF.

The rearrangement uses TRBV19 and TRBJ2-1; 11 bases match TRBD2. Germline trimming cut 7 bases from V and 3 bases from J; bases unmatched to any gene: 2. The CDR3 has 14 residues. CDR1 LNHDA and CDR2 SQIVND come from the germline V gene (reference sequence). The CDR3 DNA reads as TGTGCCAGTACTAGCGGGAGGAGCTACAATGAGCAGTTCTTC. This codes for CASTSGRSYNEQFF.

The chain has TRBV27 and TRBJ2-7; 9 positions agree with TRBD2. Germline CDR1 MNHEY, CDR2 SMNVEV (reference sequence). There are 14 residues in the CDR3. V lost 2 bases and J lost 4; bases outside the gene matches: 3. DNA for the CDR3: TGTGCCAGCAGTTTAGGAGCGGGGGGTTACGAGCAGTACTTC. This codes for CASSLGAGGYEQYF.

For this clone: Germline and junction disagree at one end, which may indicate a read error. The rearrangement uses TRBV19 and TRBJ2-5; tentatively, D is TRBD1 (5 bases). The CDR3 extends over 14 amino acids. The germline V gene has CDR1 LNHDA and CDR2 SQIVND (reference sequence). CDR3 protein: CASSIGVRVETQYF. CDR3 DNA: TGTGCCAGTAGCATAGGTGTCAGGGTGGAGACCCAGTACTTC.

The rearrangement links TRBV13 to TRBJ2-1; 12 positions match TRBD2. With 6 bases clipped from V and 1 base from J, the junction kept 10 bases outside the gene matches. CDR1 is PRHDT and CDR2 is FYEKMQ in the germline V gene (reference sequence). The CDR3 runs 18 residues. The CDR3 DNA reads TGTGCCAGCAGATATACTAGCGGGAGGCCCCATTCCTACAATGAGCAGTTCTTC. Translated, it gives CASRYTSGRPHSYNEQFF.

The count of this clone is one. The chain recombines TRBV6-1 with TRBJ1-1; 10 bases match TRBD1. Per germline, CDR1 MNHNS and CDR2 SASEGT. This CDR3 is 14 amino acids long. Trimming removed 7 bases from V and 1 base from J; junction bases left unmatched: 3. This CDR3 reads CASTWDRGNTEAFF. DNA for the CDR3: TGTGCCAGCACCTGGGACAGGGGGAACACTGAAGCTTTCTTT.

The chain links TRBV2 to TRBJ1-2; D not resolved. V was pared by 5 bases and J by 8 bases, with 9 bases between. The germline gives CDR1 SNHLY, CDR2 FYNNEI. The CDR3 consists of 11 residues. The CDR3 reads CASSNLVGYTF. The DNA of the CDR3 is TGTGCCAGCAGTAACCTGGTAGGCTACACCTTC.

The V call is TRBV2, the J call TRBJ1-1; D is uncertain. CDR1 and CDR2 (germline): SNHLY, FYNNEI. The CDR3 extends over 12 amino acids. Trimming removed 6 bases from V and 0 bases from J, with 5 bases in between. CDR3 sequence: CASRVLNTEAFF. DNA for the CDR3: TGTGCCAGCAGGGTCCTGAACACTGAAGCTTTCTTT.

The V call is TRBV6-1, the J call TRBJ1-2; D gene uncertain. The CDR3 covers 12 residues. Germline assignment: CDR1 MNHNS and CDR2 SASEGT. V was clipped by 10 bases and J by 4 bases, with 13 bases between them. DNA of the CDR3: TGTGCCATGGGCGAGGGCTTCTATGGCTACACCTTC. It translates to CAMGEGFYGYTF.

The V call is TRBV2, the J call TRBJ2-3, with TRBD2 matching over 11 bases. This CDR3 comprises 15 residues. Germline loops: CDR1 SNHLY, CDR2 FYNNEI. V shed 3 bases, J shed 2 bases, and the junction held 1 base outside the gene matches. CDR3 sequence: CASSETSGNTDTQYF. CDR3 DNA: TGTGCCAGCAGTGAGACTAGCGGGAACACAGATACGCAGTATTTT.

The chain joins TRBV21-1 to TRBJ2-5; the table's TRBD1 call for D was not verified on the DNA. TRBV21-1 is reported as a pseudogene. This CDR3 has 19 amino acids. The CDR3 sequence: CASSEMGAGQGDFVKTQYF. The CDR3 nucleotides read TGTGCCAGCAGCGAAATGGGGGCAGGACAGGGGGATTTCGTAAAGACCCAGTACTTC.

The V gene is TRBV11-3, the J gene TRBJ2-5, with 11 bases aligning to TRBD2. Germline values: CDR1 SGHNT, CDR2 YENEEA. This CDR3 is 15 amino acids long. With V trimmed by 5 bases and J by 4 bases, 6 bases remained unmatched. CDR3 DNA: TGTGCCAGCAGCCCCGAGACTAGCGGGGCAGAGACCCAGTACTTC. This encodes CASSPETSGAETQYF.

The V gene is TRBV15, the J gene TRBJ2-7, with 9 bases aligning to TRBD1. This CDR3 region has 17 residues. V shed 6 bases, J shed 1 base, and the junction held 13 bases outside the gene matches. CDR1 is LNHNV, CDR2 YYDKDF, per germline (reference sequence). The CDR3 is CATRDRGGRGNSYEQYF. CDR3 in DNA: TGTGCCACCAGGGACAGGGGCGGACGGGGGAATTCCTACGAGCAGTACTTC.

The chain employs TRBV10-2 and TRBJ1-1; no reliable D call. Germline V CDR1 and CDR2: WSHSY, SAAADI. This CDR3 is 14 amino acids long. Trimming took off 2 bases at V and 1 base at J, with 8 bases between the two ends. For the CDR3, the DNA is TGCGCCAGCAGTGAGACTGAAACGAACACTGAAGCTTTCTTT. This sequence encodes CASSETETNTEAFF.